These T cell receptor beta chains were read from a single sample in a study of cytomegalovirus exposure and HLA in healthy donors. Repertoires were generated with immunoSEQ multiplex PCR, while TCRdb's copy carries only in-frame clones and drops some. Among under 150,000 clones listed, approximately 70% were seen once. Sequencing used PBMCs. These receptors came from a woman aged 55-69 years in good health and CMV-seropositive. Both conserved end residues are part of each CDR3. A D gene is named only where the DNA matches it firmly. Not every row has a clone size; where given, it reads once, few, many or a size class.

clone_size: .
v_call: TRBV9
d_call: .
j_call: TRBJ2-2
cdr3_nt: TGTGCCAGCAGCGTAACTGCTGGCGACTTCACCGGGGAGCTGTTTTTT
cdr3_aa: CASSVTAGDFTGELFF

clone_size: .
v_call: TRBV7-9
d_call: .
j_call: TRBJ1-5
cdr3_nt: TGTTCCAGCAGCCGAGAAGATCAGCCCCAGCATTTT
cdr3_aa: CSSSREDQPQHF

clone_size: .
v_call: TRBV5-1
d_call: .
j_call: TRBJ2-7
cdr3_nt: TGCGCCAGCAGCTTGAGAGGTTCCAGCTCCTACGAGCAGTACTTC
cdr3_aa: CASSLRGSSSYEQYF

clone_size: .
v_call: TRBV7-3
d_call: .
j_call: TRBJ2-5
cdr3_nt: TGTGCCAGCAGCTTAATGGGAGGGGGGGGCTCACAGGAGACCCAGTACTTC
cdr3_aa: CASSLMGGGGSQETQYF

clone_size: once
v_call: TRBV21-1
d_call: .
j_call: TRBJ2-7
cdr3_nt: TGTGCCAGCAGCAAAGCGGCCAGGGGCTTTACCTACGAGCAGTACTTC
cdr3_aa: CASSKAARGFTYEQYF

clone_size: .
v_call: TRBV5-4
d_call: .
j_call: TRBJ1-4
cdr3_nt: TGTGCCAGCAGCTTTGGGGGAGGGGAGACGAATGCAAAACTGTTTTTT
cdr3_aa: CASSFGGGETNAKLFF

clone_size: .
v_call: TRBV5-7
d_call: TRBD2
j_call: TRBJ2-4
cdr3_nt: TGTGCCAGCAGCCTAGGCGGGGAGGGCATTGCAGCCAAAAACATTCAGTACTTC
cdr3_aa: CASSLGGEGIAAKNIQYF

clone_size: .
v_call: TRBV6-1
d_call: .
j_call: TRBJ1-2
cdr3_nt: TGTGCCAGCAGTGGATGGACAGACCTTTACTATGGCTACACCTTC
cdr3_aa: CASSGWTDLYYGYTF

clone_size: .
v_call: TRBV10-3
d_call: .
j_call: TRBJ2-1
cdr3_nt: TGTGCCATCAACGGGGGTATGGCCCCAAATGAGCAGTTCTTC
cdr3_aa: CAINGGMAPNEQFF

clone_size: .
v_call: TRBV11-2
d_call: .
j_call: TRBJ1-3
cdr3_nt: TGTGCCAGCAGCTCCCCTCGGGAAGGTGGAAACACCATATATTTT
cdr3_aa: CASSSPREGGNTIYF

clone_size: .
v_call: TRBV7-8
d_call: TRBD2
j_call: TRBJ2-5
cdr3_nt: TGTGCCAGCAGCTTGCGGGATAGCGGGGGCCGCCAAGAGACCCAGTACTTC
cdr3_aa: CASSLRDSGGRQETQYF

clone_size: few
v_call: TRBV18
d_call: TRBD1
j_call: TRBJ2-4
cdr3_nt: TGTGCCAGCTCACCATTTGAGGGGGCTACGCAGAACATTCAGTACTTC
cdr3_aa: CASSPFEGATQNIQYF

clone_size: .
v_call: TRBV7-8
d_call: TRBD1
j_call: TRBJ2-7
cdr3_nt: TGTGCCAGCAGCCGACAGGGACAGGGTACCTACGAGCAGTACTTC
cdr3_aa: CASSRQGQGTYEQYF

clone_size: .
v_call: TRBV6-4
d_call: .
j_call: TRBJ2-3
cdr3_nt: TGTGCCAGCAGTGAGGTGTGGGGCCCCACAGATACGCAGTATTTT
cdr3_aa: CASSEVWGPTDTQYF

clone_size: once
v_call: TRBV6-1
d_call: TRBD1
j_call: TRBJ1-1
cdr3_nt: TGTGCCAGCAGTCCCGGGAGCAGGGGGGCTTTCTTT
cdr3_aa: CASSPGSRGAFF

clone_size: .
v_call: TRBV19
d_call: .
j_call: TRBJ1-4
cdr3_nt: TGTGCCAGTAGTATCGACACTTGGGAAAAACTGTTTTTT
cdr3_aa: CASSIDTWEKLFF

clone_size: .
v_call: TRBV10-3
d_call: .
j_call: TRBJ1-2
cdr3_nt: TGTGCCATCAGCATGGGAGTAGGGCATGGCTACACCTTC
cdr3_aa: CAISMGVGHGYTF

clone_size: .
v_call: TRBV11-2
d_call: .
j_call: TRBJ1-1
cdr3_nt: TGTGCCAGCAGCCTGGGGGGGACTCCTATCACTGAAGCTTTCTTT
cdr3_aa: CASSLGGTPITEAFF

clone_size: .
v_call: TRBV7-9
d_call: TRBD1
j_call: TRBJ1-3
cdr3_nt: TGTGCCAGCAGCTTAGAGGGACAGGGCGTCACCATATATTTT
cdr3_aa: CASSLEGQGVTIYF

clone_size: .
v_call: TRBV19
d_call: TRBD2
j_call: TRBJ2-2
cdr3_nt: TGTGCCAGCGAGCGGGGGGGGACGGCCAGGGAGCTGTTTTTT
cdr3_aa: CASERGGTARELFF

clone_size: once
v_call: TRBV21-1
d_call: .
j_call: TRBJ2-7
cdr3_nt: TGTGCCAGCGCCAAGCGTCGGGCAGTCCGAGCGGTCTACGAGCAGTACTTC
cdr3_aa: CASAKRRAVRAVYEQYF

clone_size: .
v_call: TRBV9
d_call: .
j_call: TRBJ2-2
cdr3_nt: TGTGCCAGCAGCGTAGCGTCAGGGCTGAACACCGGGGAGCTGTTTTTT
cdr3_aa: CASSVASGLNTGELFF

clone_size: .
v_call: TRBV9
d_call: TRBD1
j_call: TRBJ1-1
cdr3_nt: TGTGCCAGCAGCGCCGACAGGGCGAACACTGAAGCTTTCTTT
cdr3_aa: CASSADRANTEAFF

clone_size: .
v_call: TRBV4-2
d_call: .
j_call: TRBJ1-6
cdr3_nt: TGTGCCAGCAGGGACCTAGGTAGGGGGTGGTCACCCCTCCACTTT
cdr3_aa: CASRDLGRGWSPLHF

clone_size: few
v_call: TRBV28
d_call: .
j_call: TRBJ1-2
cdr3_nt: TGTGCCAGCAGTTTATCCGCACAGAGAGCCATCTTCTTC
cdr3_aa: CASSLSAQRAIFF

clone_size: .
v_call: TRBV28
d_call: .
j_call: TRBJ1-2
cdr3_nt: TGTGCCAGCAGTTTATCAGGGAACTATGGCTACACCTTC
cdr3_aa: CASSLSGNYGYTF

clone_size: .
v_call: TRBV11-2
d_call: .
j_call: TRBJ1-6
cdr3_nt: TGTGCCAGCTGGCAGGGCGGCAATTCACCCCTCCACTTT
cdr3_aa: CASWQGGNSPLHF

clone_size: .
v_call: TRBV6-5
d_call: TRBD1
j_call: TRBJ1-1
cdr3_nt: TGTGCCAGCCGAGGGACAGTGAACACTGAAGCTTTCTTT
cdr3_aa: CASRGTVNTEAFF

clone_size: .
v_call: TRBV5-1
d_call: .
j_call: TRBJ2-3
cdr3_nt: TGCGCCAGCGGCTCCGGGGACACAGATACGCAGTATTTT
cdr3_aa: CASGSGDTDTQYF

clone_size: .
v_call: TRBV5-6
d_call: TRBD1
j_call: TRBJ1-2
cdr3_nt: TGTGCCAGCAGCCGGATCGACAGGGGAAGAGGTGGCTACACCTTC
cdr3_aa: CASSRIDRGRGGYTF

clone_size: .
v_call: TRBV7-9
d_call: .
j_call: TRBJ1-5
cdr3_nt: TGTGCCAGCAGCCGGGGATTAGGTCAGCCCCAGCATTTT
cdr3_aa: CASSRGLGQPQHF

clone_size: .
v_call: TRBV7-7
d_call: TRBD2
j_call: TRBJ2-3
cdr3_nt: TGTGCTAGCAGCTTATCCGCCCCGACTAGCGGGGGACCTAGCACAGATACGCAGTATTTT
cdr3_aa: CASSLSAPTSGGPSTDTQYF

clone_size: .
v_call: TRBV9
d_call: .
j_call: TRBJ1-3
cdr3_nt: TGTGCCACTTCGAGGGACACAGACTCTGGAAACACCATATATTTT
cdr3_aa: CATSRDTDSGNTIYF

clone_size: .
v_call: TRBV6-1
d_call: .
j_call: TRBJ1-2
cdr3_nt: TGTGCCAGCAGTGCGACGACAGGAAATGGCTACACCTTC
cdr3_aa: CASSATTGNGYTF

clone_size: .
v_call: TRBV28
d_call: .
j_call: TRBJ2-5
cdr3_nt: TGTGCCAGCAGTTTAAATACGGGGTTCAGTAGGGAGACCCAGTACTTC
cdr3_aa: CASSLNTGFSRETQYF

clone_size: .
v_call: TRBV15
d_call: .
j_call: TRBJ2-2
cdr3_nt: TGTGCCACCAGCAGAGAGGGAGACCCGAGGACCGGGGAGCTGTTTTTT
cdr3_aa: CATSREGDPRTGELFF

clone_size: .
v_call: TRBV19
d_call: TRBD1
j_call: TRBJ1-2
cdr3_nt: TGTGCCAGTATCCTGTCCCGGGACAGCTTTAACTATGGCTACACCTTC
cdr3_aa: CASILSRDSFNYGYTF

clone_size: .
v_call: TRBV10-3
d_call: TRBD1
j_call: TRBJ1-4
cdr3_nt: TGTGCCATCAGTGAGCCGGGACAGGGAGGGGAAAAACTGTTTTTT
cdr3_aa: CAISEPGQGGEKLFF

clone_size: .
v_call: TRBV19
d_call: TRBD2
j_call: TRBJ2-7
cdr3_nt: TGTGCCAGTAGTTTCCTAGCGGGGACCGGCCGGGGCGAGCAGTACTTC
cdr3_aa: CASSFLAGTGRGEQYF

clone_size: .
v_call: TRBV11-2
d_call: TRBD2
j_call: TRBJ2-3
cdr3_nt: TGTGCCAGCAGCTTAGAGACTAGCGGGGGGGTAGATACGCAGTATTTT
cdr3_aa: CASSLETSGGVDTQYF

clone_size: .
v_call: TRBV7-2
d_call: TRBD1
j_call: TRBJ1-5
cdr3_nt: TGTGCCAGCAGCTTAGCCGGGACACAGGGGTATCAGCCCCAGCATTTT
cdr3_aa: CASSLAGTQGYQPQHF

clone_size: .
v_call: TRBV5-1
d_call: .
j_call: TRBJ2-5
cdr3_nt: TGCGCCAGCAGCGGTGGGGGGTTCCCCCAAGAGGCCCAGTACTTC
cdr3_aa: CASSGGGFPQEAQYF

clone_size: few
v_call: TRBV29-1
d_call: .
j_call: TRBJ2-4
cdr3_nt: TGCAGCGTTTCAGGGCTAGCCAAAAACATTCAGTACTTC
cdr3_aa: CSVSGLAKNIQYF

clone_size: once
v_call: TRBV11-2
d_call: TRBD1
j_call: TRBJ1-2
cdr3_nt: TGTGCCAGCAGCCCCTGGACAGGGGGCGAAGCTAACTATGGCTACACCTTC
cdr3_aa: CASSPWTGGEANYGYTF